This TCR beta chain appears in the sequencing data of a study of CD8 T cells in ankylosing spondylitis. J gave up 3 bases and V 0 bases, and 8 bases lay outside the gene matches. This CDR3 region has 17 residues. CDR1 and CDR2 from the germline V gene are LGHNA and YNFKEQ. Study results and caveats: One TCR beta motif, made up of under ten highly homologous variants, appeared characteristic of ankylosing spondylitis blood.

In making TCR beta libraries, quantitative 5'-RACE with molecular barcodes was used. MiXCR was run by TCRdb on the 5' RACE reads, yielding one entry per CDR3 protein. The table includes some 240,000 distinct CDR3 sequences, more than 5.5% detected once. This clonotype was observed a few times. Its antigen remains unknown. The sequenced material came from blood, either unsorted or a sorted T cell fraction (not recorded which). This TCR was sampled from a male donor with ankylosing spondylitis. The chain uses TRBV4-2 and TRBJ2-3; 8 bases line up with TRBD2. The CDR3 sequence: CASSQDPAGGATDTQYF. The DNA for the CDR3 is TGTGCCAGCAGCCAAGATCCTGCGGGAGGAGCGACAGATACGCAGTATTTT.